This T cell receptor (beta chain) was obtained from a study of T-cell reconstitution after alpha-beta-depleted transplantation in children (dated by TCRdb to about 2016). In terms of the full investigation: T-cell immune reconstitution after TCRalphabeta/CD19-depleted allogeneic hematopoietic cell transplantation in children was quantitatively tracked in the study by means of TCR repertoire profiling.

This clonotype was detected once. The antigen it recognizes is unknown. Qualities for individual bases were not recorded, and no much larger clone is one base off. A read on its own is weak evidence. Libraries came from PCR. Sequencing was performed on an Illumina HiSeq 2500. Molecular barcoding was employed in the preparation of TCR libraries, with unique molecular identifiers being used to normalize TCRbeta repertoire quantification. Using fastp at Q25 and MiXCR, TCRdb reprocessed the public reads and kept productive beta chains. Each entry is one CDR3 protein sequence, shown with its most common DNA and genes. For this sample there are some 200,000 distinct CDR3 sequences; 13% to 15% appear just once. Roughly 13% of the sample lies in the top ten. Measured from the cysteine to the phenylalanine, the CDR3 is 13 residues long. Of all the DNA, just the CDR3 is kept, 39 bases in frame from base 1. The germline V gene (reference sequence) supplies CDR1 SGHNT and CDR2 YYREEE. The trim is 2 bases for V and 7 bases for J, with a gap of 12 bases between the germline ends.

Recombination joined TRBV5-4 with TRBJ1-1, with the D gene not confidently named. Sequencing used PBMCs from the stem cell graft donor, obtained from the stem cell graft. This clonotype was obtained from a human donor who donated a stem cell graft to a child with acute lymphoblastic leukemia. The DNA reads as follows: TGTGCCAGCAGCTTCGACCCGGAGGGTGAAGCTTTCTTT. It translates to CASSFDPEGEAFF.